This TCR beta chain came from a study of blood T cell repertoires in COVID-19 (dated by TCRdb to 2018 to 2020). A note on the overall study: The collaborator samples originated in the United States, Italy and Spain and spanned the acute and convalescent phases of COVID-19. Nearly every sample came with metadata listing a de-identified subject ID, COVID-19 status, age in years and sex. Samples came from the ongoing ImmuneRACE study (first 160 participants) plus 1,254 subjects from 6 global collaborators. The prospective study material was composed of cDNA or gDNA derived from T cells, B-cell-depleted T cells, or PBMCs. Deeply sampled blood TCRbeta repertoires from subjects exposed to, actively infected with, or recovered from COVID-19 were included in the dataset. The repertoires were released in a freely available public database intended as a resource for research on the immune response to SARS-CoV-2. Where HLA class I and class II types were available, the types were taken from metadata supplied by the sample provider, not from assay-based typing. Broad study findings and their caveats: Clinical and demographic metadata were provided uncurated, with the amount varying by source and participant.

In the prospective study, participants were roughly 18 to 95 years old, resided in under 30 geographic areas of the United States, and were enrolled through a virtual design. In the prospective study, participants were assigned to cohorts based on the clinical history participants reported in a screening survey and a study questionnaire. Recovered participants in ImmuneRACE Cohort 3 were defined as having two consecutive negative NP/OP PCR tests, clearance from a healthcare professional, or resolution of symptoms. Each participant in the prospective study had whole blood, serum and a nasopharyngeal or oropharyngeal swab collected by mobile phlebotomists. Additional blood draws and questionnaires over an approximately two-month period could optionally be provided by prospective study participants. Before DNA extraction, prospective study blood samples were shipped either frozen or at room temperature.

TCRbeta CDR3 regions were amplified from genomic DNA using the immunoSEQ Assay, a bias-controlled multiplex PCR. In the authors' own workflow: Within the assay, amplification of reference gene primers was used to estimate how many nucleated cells each sample contained. To quantify the absolute abundance of each unique TCRbeta CDR3 rearrangement, sequence reads were collapsed and filtered. For each sample, productive Simpson clonality was calculated as the square root of Simpson's diversity index over productive rearrangements. This is the immuneACCESS table as TCRdb keeps it, with only in-frame sequences that have V and J called. A part of the clones is gone; compared with another copy, unresolved V genes explain less than half, and the rest is unexplained. V and J calls and clone size follow that table, whereas D and trimming were derived from the DNA. The sample profile shows 300,000 to 400,000 clones; around 87% of them were found once. Around 1% of the sample is taken by the ten largest.

In regard to this clone: The target of this receptor is not known. No qualities accompany the bases; no much larger clone lies one base away.

Input material: PBMCs or T cells enriched from blood (not recorded which). This sequence originates from a man aged 18 to 30 who had recovered from COVID-19.

The base sequence is TGTGCCAGCAGCGGAATGACAGGTGACAACACTGAAGCTTTCTTT. This gives the protein CASSGMTGDNTEAFF. The chain joins TRBV7-9 to TRBJ1-1; TRBD1 might be the D gene, on 6 matching bases. Looking up the germline V gene (reference sequence) yields CDR1 SEHNR and CDR2 FQNEAQ. A distance of 15 bases separates the germline ends of V and J, which lose 5 bases and 2 bases respectively. The CDR3 has 15 amino acids, counting the end cysteine and phenylalanine. Just CDR3 DNA is preserved here, 45 bases in frame from base 1.